The rows below give T cell receptor beta chains drawn from one sample of a study of Ad26.COV2.S vaccination and SARS-CoV-2 variants. The table came from immunoSEQ multiplex PCR; TCRdb's copy has only in-frame clones and leaves some out. The sample consists of roughly 400,000 clones, about 89% of them appearing once. The material was peripheral blood, obtained in a trial of Ad26.COV2.S vaccine versus placebo. The source of these receptors is a person between 18 and 65 years old who received the Ad26.COV2.S COVID-19 vaccine or a placebo. CDR3s include the opening cysteine and the closing phenylalanine or tryptophan. A D gene is named only where the DNA matches it firmly. Not every row has a clone size; where given, it reads once, few, many or a size class.

j_gene | abundance | v_gene | d_gene | CDR3nt | CDR3aa
TRBJ2-3 | - | TRBV5-1 | - | TGCGCCAGCGGAACAGGGAGCACAGATACGCAGTATTTT | CASGTGSTDTQYF
TRBJ2-4 | - | TRBV12-5 | TRBD2 | TGTGCTAGTGGTTTGGTACTGGGAGGGGAGAAGGCCAAAAACATTCAGTACTTC | CASGLVLGGEKAKNIQYF
TRBJ2-5 | - | TRBV14 | TRBD2 | TGTGCCAGCAGCCAAGTTACTAGCGGGAGGGCCCGCTACCAAGAGACCCAGTACTTC | CASSQVTSGRARYQETQYF
TRBJ2-3 | - | TRBV27 | - | TGTGCCAGCAGTTCCCTCCGGTCGCGGGACAGCACAGATACGCAGTATTTT | CASSSLRSRDSTDTQYF
TRBJ2-2 | - | TRBV7-3 | TRBD2 | TGTGCCAGCAGCTTGACTAGCCGGACCGGGGAGCTGTTTTTT | CASSLTSRTGELFF
TRBJ2-7 | few | TRBV4-2 | - | TGTGCCAGCAGCCCACGCGAACGGGGCCCCTCCTACGAGCAGTACTTC | CASSPRERGPSYEQYF
TRBJ2-3 | - | TRBV11-3 | TRBD2 | TGTGCCAGCTCGACTAGCGGGAGAACAGATACGCAGTATTTT | CASSTSGRTDTQYF
TRBJ1-4 | - | TRBV5-1 | - | TGCGCCAGGGTTCAGGGGCCGACTAATGAAAAACTGTTTTTT | CARVQGPTNEKLFF
TRBJ1-2 | - | TRBV12-2 | - | TGTGCAAGTCGCTTAGCGGACAGGGGTTTAGGTTTTTATGGCTACACCTTC | CASRLADRGLGFYGYTF
TRBJ2-4 | - | TRBV29-1 | - | TGCAGCGTTGGGGAGGACATTCAGTACTTC | CSVGEDIQYF
TRBJ1-1 | - | TRBV19 | - | TGTGCCAGTGGGGATGGCCGCCCCGGGAATACTGAAGCTTTCTTT | CASGDGRPGNTEAFF
TRBJ1-2 | - | TRBV3-1/TRBV3-2 | TRBD1 | TGTGCCAGCAGTTTATCCGGGACAGGGATAGCTAACTATGGCTACACCTTC | CASSLSGTGIANYGYTF
TRBJ2-1 | - | TRBV4-2 | - | TGTGCCAGCAGCATTGAGCGCGTACCTTACAATGAGCAGTTCTTC | CASSIERVPYNEQFF
TRBJ2-7 | - | TRBV19 | - | TGTGCCAGTAGTATAGAACCTAGCTTAAGTGCGGACGAGCAGTACTTC | CASSIEPSLSADEQYF
TRBJ1-1 | - | TRBV6-5 | - | TGTGCCAGCAGGCCACAGGGAGGCACTGAAGCTTTCTTT | CASRPQGGTEAFF
TRBJ1-4 | - | TRBV28 | - | TGTGCCAGCGGAATCGACGAAAAACTGTTTTTT | CASGIDEKLFF
TRBJ2-3 | - | TRBV5-1 | TRBD2 | TGCGCCAGCAGCTTGGGAGGGACTAGCGGCACAGATACGCAGTATTTT | CASSLGGTSGTDTQYF
TRBJ2-1 | - | TRBV30 | TRBD2 | TGTGCCTGGAGTGTACTTCTGGCTAGCGGGCGTAACAATGAGCAGTTCTTC | CAWSVLLASGRNNEQFF
TRBJ2-2 | - | TRBV9 | TRBD2 | TGTGCCAGCAGCGTAGAACTAGCGGAGAACACCGGGGAGCTGTTTTTT | CASSVELAENTGELFF
TRBJ2-7 | - | TRBV5-8 | - | TGTGCCAGCAGCTTGCTTGAAACCTACGAGCAGTACTTC | CASSLLETYEQYF
TRBJ1-1 | few | TRBV30 | - | TGTGCCAGCCTGGGAGCTTTCTTT | CASLGAFF
TRBJ2-3 | - | TRBV4-3 | TRBD2 | TGCGCCAGCAGCCAGAGAGCGGGAGGACAGACGCAGTATTTT | CASSQRAGGQTQYF
TRBJ1-5 | few | TRBV28 | - | TGTGCCAGCAGCACACCGGGACCTACTAATCAGCCCCAGCATTTT | CASSTPGPTNQPQHF
TRBJ1-5 | few | TRBV30 | TRBD1 | TGTGCCTGGGGGGACAGTGATCAGCCCCAGCATTTT | CAWGDSDQPQHF
TRBJ1-6 | - | TRBV5-1 | - | TGCGCCAGCAGCAGACAGGACAATTCACCCCTCCACTTT | CASSRQDNSPLHF
TRBJ2-2 | - | TRBV27 | TRBD2 | TGTGCCAGCAGTTGGGACTACGGGAGCACCGGGGAGCTGTTTTTT | CASSWDYGSTGELFF
TRBJ2-2 | - | TRBV9 | - | TGTGCCAGCAGCCAACACTCTGCACCTACTACCGGGGAGCTGTTTTTT | CASSQHSAPTTGELFF
TRBJ2-5 | once | TRBV3-1/TRBV3-2 | - | TGTGCCAGCAGCCGGATCGAGACCCAGTACTTC | CASSRIETQYF
TRBJ2-7 | - | TRBV30 | - | TGTGCCTGGAGTCCCCGGACATTAAGGATTTACGAGCAGTACTTC | CAWSPRTLRIYEQYF
TRBJ2-5 | - | TRBV4-3 | - | TGCGCCAGCAGCCAAGACTCGGACAGATCAAGGACCCAGTACTTC | CASSQDSDRSRTQYF
TRBJ2-2 | - | TRBV27 | - | TGTGCCAGCAGTTTTATAGGCGCTCACGCGAACACCGGGGAGCTGTTTTTT | CASSFIGAHANTGELFF
TRBJ2-1 | few | TRBV29-1 | TRBD2 | TGCAGCGTTGAGGGGGGGGAGTACAATGAGCAGTTCTTC | CSVEGGEYNEQFF
TRBJ1-1 | - | TRBV28 | - | TGTGCCAGCAGTTTCGACGGACGGTACACTGAAGCTTTCTTT | CASSFDGRYTEAFF
TRBJ2-5 | - | TRBV5-1 | TRBD2 | TGCGCCAGCAGCTTGACTAGCGGGGGGCAAGAGACCCAGTACTTC | CASSLTSGGQETQYF
TRBJ1-5 | few | TRBV12-1 | - | TGTGCCAGCCAGACCAATCAGCCCCAGCATTTT | CASQTNQPQHF
TRBJ2-7 | - | TRBV30 | - | TGTGCCTGGAGTGCAGGGGAAAGACCCTACGAGCAGTACTTC | CAWSAGERPYEQYF
TRBJ2-5 | - | TRBV11-3 | - | TGTGCCAGCAGCTTAGGTGCAGCGGCTCGACAAGAGACCCAGTACTTC | CASSLGAAARQETQYF
TRBJ2-1 | - | TRBV18 | TRBD1 | TGTGCCAGCTCCATCTACGGGGGACAGGGGGGTCTCTTC | CASSIYGGQGGLF
TRBJ2-1 | - | TRBV7-3 | TRBD1 | TGTGCCAGCAGCTTAAGACAGGGGAATGAGCAGTTCTTC | CASSLRQGNEQFF
TRBJ1-1 | - | TRBV6-5 | - | TGTGCCAGCAGGAAACAGGGTACGAACACTGAAGCTTTCTTT | CASRKQGTNTEAFF
TRBJ1-4 | - | TRBV19 | TRBD1 | TGTGCCAGTAGTCCGGACAGGGGGCTATTTGTAGGTGAAAAACTGTTTTTT | CASSPDRGLFVGEKLFF
TRBJ1-1 | - | TRBV2 | - | TGTGCCAGCAGGAGGTCTGAGAACACTGAAGCTTTCTTT | CASRRSENTEAFF
TRBJ1-2 | - | TRBV27 | - | TGTGCCACCTTGAGGCGGAACTATGGCTACACCTTC | CATLRRNYGYTF
TRBJ2-7 | - | TRBV27 | TRBD1 | TGTGCCAGCAGTTTATCCCCGACAGGGGGTCGGGAGCAGTACTTC | CASSLSPTGGREQYF
TRBJ2-7 | - | TRBV28 | TRBD2 | TGTGCCAGCAGTCAGGGGACTAGCGGCTCCTACGAGCAGTACTTC | CASSQGTSGSYEQYF
TRBJ2-2 | - | TRBV5-1 | - | TGCGCCAGCAGCCCCGGGGGAGGGGAGCTGTTTTTT | CASSPGGGELFF
TRBJ2-5 | - | TRBV6-6 | TRBD2 | TGTGCCAGCAGTTCGAGGACTAGCGACCAAGAGACCCAGTACTTC | CASSSRTSDQETQYF
TRBJ2-7 | once | TRBV11-2 | - | TGTGCCAGCAGCTCTCCGGGGTTTAACGAGCAGTACTTC | CASSSPGFNEQYF
TRBJ1-1 | - | TRBV7-3 | - | TGTGCCAGCAGCTTACAGGGGCCTGGGGGCACTGAAGCTTTCTTT | CASSLQGPGGTEAFF
TRBJ1-4 | - | TRBV28 | - | TGTGCCAGCAGCTCCTCCAGGGGTTACCTTTTT | CASSSSRGYLF